The clone carrying this T cell receptor (beta chain) was seen only once. The method was immunoSEQ multiplex PCR; TCRdb's version includes in-frame clones alone and lacks a portion of them. The sample shows some 1.5 million clones, around 97% of them seen only once. This record comes from a study of shared clonotypes between healthy human individuals. There are 14 residues in the CDR3. V shed 3 bases, J shed 5 bases, and the junction held 6 bases outside the gene matches. CDR1 and CDR2 (germline): SGHNT, YYREEE (reference sequence). The chain uses TRBV5-4 and TRBJ2-5; 8 positions agree with TRBD2. The TCR was taken from a man aged 30 to 39 in good health. The specimen was naive CD4+ T cells sorted from blood. Subset here: CD45RA+ positively selected. CDR3 nucleotide sequence: TGTGCCAGCAGCTACGACGGGAGGGCGGAGACCCAGTACTTC. Residues: CASSYDGRAETQYF.